A single sample is the source of the 16 T cell receptor beta chains below, sequenced in a study of blood T cell repertoires in COVID-19. The table came from immunoSEQ multiplex PCR; TCRdb's copy has only in-frame clones and leaves some out. This sample has some 190,000 clones, with about 88% found just once. Sequenced: peripheral blood. The receptors shown here come from a woman aged 40 to 49 who had recovered from COVID-19.

CDR3 in amino acids: CAGGGELGSPLHF. The CDR3 DNA is TGTGCCGGCGGGGGGGAATTAGGTTCACCCCTCCACTTT. V and J are TRBV6-6 and TRBJ1-6; possibly TRBD1 for D (5 bases). Trimming removed 11 bases at V and 9 bases at J, with 17 bases between. The CDR3 is made up of 13 amino acids. Germline assignment: CDR1 MNHNY and CDR2 SVGAGI (reference sequence).

The genes are TRBV3-1 (or the pseudogene TRBV3-2) and TRBJ2-3, with TRBD2 identical over 10 bases. The CDR3 runs 16 residues. With V trimmed by 6 bases and J by 4 bases, 10 bases remained unmatched. Per germline, CDR1 LGHDT and CDR2 YNNKEL (reference sequence). The CDR3 nucleotides are TGTGCCAGCAGTCACCCGCTAGCGGGAGTGCCAGATACGCAGTATTTT. It yields the protein CASSHPLAGVPDTQYF.

This rearrangement joins TRBV3-1 (or the pseudogene TRBV3-2) to TRBJ2-3, with D perhaps TRBD2 (5 bases). This CDR3 region has 17 residues. V lost 0 bases and J 0 bases, leaving 13 bases between the germline ends. Per germline, CDR1 LGHDT and CDR2 YNNKEL (reference sequence). CDR3 loop: CASSQDPHGISTDTQYF. The CDR3 nucleotides are TGTGCCAGCAGCCAAGATCCTCACGGGATTAGCACAGATACGCAGTATTTT.

The chain uses TRBV19 and TRBJ2-1; 8 nucleotides agree with TRBD1. Trimming removed 6 bases from V and 4 bases from J; junction bases left unmatched: 11. Germline assignment: CDR1 LNHDA and CDR2 SQIVND (reference sequence). This CDR3 is built from 16 residues. Here the CDR3 reads CASSSLQGAYYNEQFF. The CDR3 DNA is TGTGCCAGTAGCTCGCTCCAGGGGGCCTATTACAATGAGCAGTTCTTC.

The CDR3 protein is CASSSIRTSGSAFNEQFF. CDR3 nucleotide sequence: TGTGCCAGCAGTTCGATTCGGACTAGCGGGAGTGCCTTCAATGAGCAGTTCTTC. The V gene is TRBV27, the J gene TRBJ2-1, with TRBD2 matching 13 bases. The V gene's germline CDR1 is MNHEY and CDR2 SMNVEV (reference sequence). V dropped 4 bases and J dropped 6; count of bases not matched to a gene: 12. The CDR3 is 18 residues long.

The chain carries TRBV20-1 and TRBJ2-1; D perhaps matches TRBD2 (6 bases). CDR3 length: 11 amino acids. Germline CDR1 reads DFQATT; CDR2 reads SNEGSKA (reference sequence). V shed 6 bases and J shed 7 bases, with 10 bases lying between them. CDR3 sequence (DNA): TGCAGTGCCGCGGGGCAGAATGAGCAGTTCTTC. Its translation: CSAAGQNEQFF.

Here the CDR3 reads CATSEWTSGRRDEQFF. CDR3 DNA sequence: TGTGCCACCAGTGAGTGGACTAGCGGGAGAAGGGATGAGCAGTTCTTC. The rearrangement joins TRBV24-1 to TRBJ2-1; 13 bases are a match to TRBD2. The junction had 7 bases not matched to a gene; V was cut back by 4 bases and J by 8 bases. Germline loops: CDR1 KGHDR, CDR2 SFDVKD. This CDR3 is built from 16 residues.

The chain recombines TRBV11-2 with TRBJ2-1; 11 bases match TRBD2. V was clipped by 5 bases and J by 12 bases; unmatched bases: 18. Per the germline V gene, CDR1 is SGHAT and CDR2 is FQNNGV. This CDR3 region has 17 residues. This CDR3 reads CASSPSVGLADPKGQFF. CDR3 coding DNA: TGTGCCAGCAGCCCTAGTGTGGGACTAGCGGACCCAAAAGGGCAGTTCTTC.

This chain joins TRBV27 and TRBJ1-3, with a possible D match to TRBD1 (6 bases). The germline gives CDR1 MNHEY, CDR2 SMNVEV (reference sequence). Trimming took off 9 bases at V and 4 bases at J, with 13 bases between the two ends. This CDR3 comprises 13 residues. The CDR3 loop is CASTTGTGNTIYF. CDR3 nucleotides: TGTGCCAGTACAACAGGGACCGGAAACACCATATATTTT.

CDR3 sequence: CASSQEGGKDTQYF. CDR3 bases: TGTGCCAGCAGCCAAGAGGGGGGAAAAGATACGCAGTATTTT. The chain couples TRBV3-1 (or the pseudogene TRBV3-2) to TRBJ2-3, with a weak D call TRBD2 (6 bases). The V gene's germline CDR1 is LGHDT and CDR2 YNNKEL (reference sequence). This CDR3 comprises 14 residues. The V and J ends lost 0 bases and 5 bases respectively, with 9 bases between them.

The chain carries TRBV29-1 and TRBJ2-7; 14 positions agree with TRBD2. The V gene's germline CDR1 is SQVTM and CDR2 ANQGSEA. This CDR3 region has 15 residues. V shed 6 bases, J shed 4 bases, and the junction held 8 bases outside the gene matches. Here the CDR3 reads CSVMTGTSGSYEQYF. As DNA, the CDR3 is TGCAGCGTGATGACCGGGACTAGCGGGAGTTACGAGCAGTACTTC.

The chain recombines TRBV5-1 with TRBJ2-1; possible D gene TRBD2, 6 bases. CDR3 length equals 15 residues. The germline V gene has CDR1 SGHRS and CDR2 YFSETQ. V was trimmed by 0 bases and J by 8 bases, leaving 15 bases between them. The CDR3, as DNA: TGCGCCAGCAGCTTGGCGGGAGTAAACAGCGATGAGCAGTTCTTC. Translated, it gives CASSLAGVNSDEQFF.

The CDR3 loop is CASSLASEGNEQFF. The DNA of the CDR3 is TGCGCCAGCAGCTTGGCCTCGGAGGGGAATGAGCAGTTCTTC. The V gene is TRBV5-1, the J gene TRBJ2-1; tentatively, D is TRBD2 (6 bases). This CDR3 contains 14 residues. Trimming took 0 bases from V and 7 from J, leaving 11 bases between them. Germline V CDR1 and CDR2: SGHRS, YFSETQ.

The chain has TRBV24-1 and TRBJ2-1; D may be TRBD1 (5 bases). CDR3 size: 16 residues. Trimming removed 4 bases at V and 5 bases at J, with 17 bases between. Per germline, CDR1 KGHDR and CDR2 SFDVKD. CDR3 bases: TGTGCCACCAGTGACCACCGTGGCCAGGGTAACAATGAGCAGTTCTTC. Translated, it gives CATSDHRGQGNNEQFF.

The chain combines TRBV24-1 with TRBJ2-3; 7 bases fit TRBD1. J lost 4 bases, V lost 4 bases, and 7 bases had no gene match. CDR3 length: 15 residues. The germline gives CDR1 KGHDR, CDR2 SFDVKD. CDR3 sequence: CATSDPARGPDTQYF. The CDR3 DNA follows: TGTGCCACCAGTGACCCTGCAAGGGGGCCAGATACGCAGTATTTT.

This chain links TRBV7-3 with TRBJ2-2, with D possibly being TRBD2 (5 bases). The germline V gene has CDR1 SGHTA and CDR2 FQGTGA. V was cut by 1 base and J by 5 bases, with 11 bases left in between. The CDR3 runs to 15 residues. The DNA of the CDR3 is TGTGCCAGCAGCTTAAAGCCGGGGAGTACCGGGGAGCTGTTTTTT. Translating it yields CASSLKPGSTGELFF. Full variable domain (rest looked up from reference TRBV7-3 and TRBJ2-2): GAGVSQTPSNKVTEKGKYVELRCDPISGHTALYWYRQSLGQGPEFLIYFQGTGAADDSGLPNDRFFAVRPEGSVSTLKIQRTERGDSAVYLCASSLKPGSTGELFFGEGSRLTVL.